This TCR beta chain was identified in a study of post-analysis software for immune sequencing data. Study context: Relapsing-remitting, secondary progressive and progressive-relapsing multiple sclerosis courses were included. General study points: Normalized Chao1 diversity was significantly lower in multiple sclerosis patients than in controls. The five TRBV segments detected at higher frequency in patients than in controls included TRBV5-6, TRBV5-1 and TRBV20-1. Strong co-clustering by F measure was evident for samples that had been prepared in the same batch.

About this clonotype: Antigen: not known.

The library was made from cDNA and included unique molecular identifiers. Between about 1 and 11 million T cells gave rise to roughly 0.5 million cDNA molecules. Each CDR3 protein is one row after TCRdb ran MiXCR on the PCR reads. The sample consists of hundreds of thousands of distinct CDR3 sequences, around 50% of them appearing once. Germline CDR1 reads SGHRS; CDR2 reads YFSETQ. Trimming stripped 1 base from V and 10 bases from J, with 12 bases between. The CDR3 contains 13 residues. The rearrangement links TRBV5-1 to TRBJ2-1; possible D gene TRBD2, 6 bases. The TCR comes from a girl aged 5 to 17 with multiple sclerosis. Input material: blood. The CDR3 DNA reads as TGCGCCAGCAGCTTGAATCGGGGGAGGGAGCAGTTCTTC. This encodes CASSLNRGREQFF.